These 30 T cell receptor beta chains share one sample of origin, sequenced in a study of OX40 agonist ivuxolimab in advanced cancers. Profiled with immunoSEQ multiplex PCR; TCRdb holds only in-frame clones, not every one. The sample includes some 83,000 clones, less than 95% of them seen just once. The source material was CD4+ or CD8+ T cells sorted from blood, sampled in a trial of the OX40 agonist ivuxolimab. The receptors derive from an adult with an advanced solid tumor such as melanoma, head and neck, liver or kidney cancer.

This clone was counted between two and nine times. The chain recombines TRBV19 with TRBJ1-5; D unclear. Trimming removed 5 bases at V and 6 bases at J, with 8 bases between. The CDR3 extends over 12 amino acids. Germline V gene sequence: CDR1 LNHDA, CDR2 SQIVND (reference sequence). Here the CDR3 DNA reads TGTGCCAGTAGTCTCTGGGGTCAGCCCCAGCATTTT. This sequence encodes CASSLWGQPQHF.

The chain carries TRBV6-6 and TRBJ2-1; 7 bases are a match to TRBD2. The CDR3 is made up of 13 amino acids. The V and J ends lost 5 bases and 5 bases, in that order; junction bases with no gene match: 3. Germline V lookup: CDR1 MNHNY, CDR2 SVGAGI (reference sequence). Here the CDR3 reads CASSNGGNNEQFF. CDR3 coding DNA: TGTGCCAGCAGTAACGGGGGGAACAATGAGCAGTTCTTC.

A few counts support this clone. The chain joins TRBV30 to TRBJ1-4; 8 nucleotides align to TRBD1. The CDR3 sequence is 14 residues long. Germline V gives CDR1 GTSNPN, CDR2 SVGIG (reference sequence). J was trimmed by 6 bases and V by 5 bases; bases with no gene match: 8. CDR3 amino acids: CAWDRGQGDEKLFF. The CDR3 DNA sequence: TGTGCCTGGGACAGGGGCCAGGGGGATGAAAAACTGTTTTTT.

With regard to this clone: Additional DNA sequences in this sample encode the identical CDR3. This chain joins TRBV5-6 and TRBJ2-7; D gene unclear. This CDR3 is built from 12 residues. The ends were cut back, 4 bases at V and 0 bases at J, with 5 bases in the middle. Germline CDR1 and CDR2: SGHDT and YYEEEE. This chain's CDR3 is CASSLSSYEQYF. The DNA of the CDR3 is TGTGCCAGCAGCCTAAGCTCCTACGAGCAGTACTTC.

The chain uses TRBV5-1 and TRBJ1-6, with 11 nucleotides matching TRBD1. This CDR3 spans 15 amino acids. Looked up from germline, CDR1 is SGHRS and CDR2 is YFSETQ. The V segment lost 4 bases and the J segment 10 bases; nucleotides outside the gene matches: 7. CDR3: CASSPAGDRGSPLHF. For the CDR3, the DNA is TGCGCCAGCAGCCCGGCAGGGGACAGGGGGTCACCCCTCCACTTT.

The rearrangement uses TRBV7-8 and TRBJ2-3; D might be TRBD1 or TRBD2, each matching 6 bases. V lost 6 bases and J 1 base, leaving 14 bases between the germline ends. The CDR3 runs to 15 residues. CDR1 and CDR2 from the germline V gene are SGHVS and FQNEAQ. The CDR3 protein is CASRGGQGGTDTQYF. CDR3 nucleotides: TGTGCCAGCAGGGGGGGCCAGGGTGGCACAGATACGCAGTATTTT.

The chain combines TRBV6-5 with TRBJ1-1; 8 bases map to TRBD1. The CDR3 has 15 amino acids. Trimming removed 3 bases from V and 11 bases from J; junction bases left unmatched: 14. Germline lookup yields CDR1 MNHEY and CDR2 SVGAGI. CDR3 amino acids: CASSYSAGGRKVAFF. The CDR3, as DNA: TGTGCCAGCAGTTATTCGGCAGGGGGCCGGAAGGTCGCTTTCTTT.

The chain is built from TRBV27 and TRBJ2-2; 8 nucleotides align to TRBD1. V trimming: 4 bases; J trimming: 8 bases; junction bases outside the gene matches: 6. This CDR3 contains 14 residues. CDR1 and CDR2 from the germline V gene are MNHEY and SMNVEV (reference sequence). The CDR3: CASSSNNRGGELFF. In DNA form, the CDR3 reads TGTGCCAGCAGTTCCAACAACAGGGGGGGGGAGCTGTTTTTT.

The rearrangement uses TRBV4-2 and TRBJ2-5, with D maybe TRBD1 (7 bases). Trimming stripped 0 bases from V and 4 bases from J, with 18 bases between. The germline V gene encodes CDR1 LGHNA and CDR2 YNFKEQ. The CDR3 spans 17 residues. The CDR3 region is CASSQDRGTEQGETQYF. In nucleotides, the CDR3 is TGTGCCAGCAGCCAAGATCGGGGGACAGAGCAAGGAGAGACCCAGTACTTC.

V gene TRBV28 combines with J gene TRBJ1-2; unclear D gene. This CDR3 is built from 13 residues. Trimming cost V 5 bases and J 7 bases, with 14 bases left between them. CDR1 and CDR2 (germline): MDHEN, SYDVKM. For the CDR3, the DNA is TGTGCCAGCAGTCCCTACGGGGTGGGTGGCTACACCTTC. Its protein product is CASSPYGVGGYTF.

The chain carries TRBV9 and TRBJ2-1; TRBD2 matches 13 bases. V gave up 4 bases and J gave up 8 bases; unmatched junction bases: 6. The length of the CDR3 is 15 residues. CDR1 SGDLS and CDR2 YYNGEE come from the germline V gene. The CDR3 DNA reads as TGTGCCAGCAGCCCAGGACTAGCGGGAGTGTATGAGCAGTTCTTC. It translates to CASSPGLAGVYEQFF.

CDR3 DNA sequence: TGCAGCGTTGTAACGGGAACCGGGGAGCTGTTTTTT. It translates to CSVVTGTGELFF. This rearrangement joins TRBV29-1 to TRBJ2-2; a possible D gene is TRBD2 (5 bases). V was shortened by 4 bases and J by 5 bases, with 8 bases between the two germline ends. Germline lookup yields CDR1 SQVTM and CDR2 ANQGSEA. The CDR3 consists of 12 residues.

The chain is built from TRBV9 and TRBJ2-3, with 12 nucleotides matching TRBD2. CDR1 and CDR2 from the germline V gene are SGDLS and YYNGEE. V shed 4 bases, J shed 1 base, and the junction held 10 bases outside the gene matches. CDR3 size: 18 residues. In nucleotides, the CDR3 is TGTGCCAGCAGCCCGCGACTAGCGGGGGCACTCGGCACAGATACGCAGTATTTT. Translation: CASSPRLAGALGTDTQYF.

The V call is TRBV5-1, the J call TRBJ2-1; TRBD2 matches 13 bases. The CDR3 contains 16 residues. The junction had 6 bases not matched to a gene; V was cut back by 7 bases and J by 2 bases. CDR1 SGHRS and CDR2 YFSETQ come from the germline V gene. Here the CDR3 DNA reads TGCGCCAGCGCCCAACTAGCGGGAGGGACCTACAATGAGCAGTTCTTC. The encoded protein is CASAQLAGGTYNEQFF.

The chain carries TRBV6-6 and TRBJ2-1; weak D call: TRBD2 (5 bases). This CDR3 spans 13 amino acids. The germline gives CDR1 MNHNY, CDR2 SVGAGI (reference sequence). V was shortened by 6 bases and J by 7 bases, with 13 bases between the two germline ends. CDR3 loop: CASSLGGRNEQFF. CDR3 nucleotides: TGTGCCAGCAGCCTAGGAGGTAGGAATGAGCAGTTCTTC.

The CDR3 DNA reads TGTGCCAGCAGTTTCCAGACCCTCTATGGCTACACCTTC. It codes for CASSFQTLYGYTF. The chain joins TRBV28 to TRBJ1-2; D is ambiguous. The V gene lost 3 bases and the J gene lost 4 bases, with 9 bases spanning the gap. The CDR3 extends over 13 amino acids. Germline lookup yields CDR1 MDHEN and CDR2 SYDVKM.

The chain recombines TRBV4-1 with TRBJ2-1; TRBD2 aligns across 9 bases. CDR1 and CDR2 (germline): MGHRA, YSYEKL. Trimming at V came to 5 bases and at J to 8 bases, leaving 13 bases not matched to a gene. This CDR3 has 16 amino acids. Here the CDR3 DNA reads TGCGCCAGCAGCGTAGATGCTAGCGGGATTGTCTATGAGCAGTTCTTC. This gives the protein CASSVDASGIVYEQFF.

The CDR3, as DNA: TGTGCCAGCAGCTTAGTTGCGGGAGGGCAAGAGACCCAGTACTTC. Protein sequence: CASSLVAGGQETQYF. V usage is TRBV7-8 and J usage is TRBJ2-5; 9 nucleotides agree with TRBD2. CDR3 size: 15 residues. Germline V CDR1 and CDR2: SGHVS, FQNEAQ. With V trimmed by 1 base and J by 2 bases, 2 bases remained unmatched.

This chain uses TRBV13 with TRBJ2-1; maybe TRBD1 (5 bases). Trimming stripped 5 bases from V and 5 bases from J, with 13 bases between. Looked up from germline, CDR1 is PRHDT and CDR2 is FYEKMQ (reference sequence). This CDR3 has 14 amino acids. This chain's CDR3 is CASSPGSRHNEQFF. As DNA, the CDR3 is TGTGCCAGCAGCCCAGGGTCGAGACACAATGAGCAGTTCTTC.

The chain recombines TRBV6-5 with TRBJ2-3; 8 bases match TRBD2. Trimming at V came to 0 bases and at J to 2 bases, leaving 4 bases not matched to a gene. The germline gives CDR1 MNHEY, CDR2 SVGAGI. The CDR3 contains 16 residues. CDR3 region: CASSYSVAGFTDTQYF. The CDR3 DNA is TGTGCCAGCAGTTACTCGGTAGCGGGGTTCACAGATACGCAGTATTTT.

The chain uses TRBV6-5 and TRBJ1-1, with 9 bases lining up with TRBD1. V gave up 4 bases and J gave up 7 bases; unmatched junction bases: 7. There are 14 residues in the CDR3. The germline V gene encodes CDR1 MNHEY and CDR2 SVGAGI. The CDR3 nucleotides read TGTGCCAGCAGTTCCCCGGGACAGGGTCATGAAGCTTTCTTT. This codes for CASSSPGQGHEAFF.

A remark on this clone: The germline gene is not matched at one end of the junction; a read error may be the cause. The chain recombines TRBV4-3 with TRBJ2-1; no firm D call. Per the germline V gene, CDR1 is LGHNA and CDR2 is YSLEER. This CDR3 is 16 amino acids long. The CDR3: CTSSHLYSIADNEQFF. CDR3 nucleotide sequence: TGCACCAGCAGCCATTTGTATAGCATCGCCGACAATGAGCAGTTCTTC.

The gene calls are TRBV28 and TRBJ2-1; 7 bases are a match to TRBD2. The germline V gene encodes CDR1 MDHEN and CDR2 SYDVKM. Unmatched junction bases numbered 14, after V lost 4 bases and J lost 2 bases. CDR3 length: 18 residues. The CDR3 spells CASSSFNELRGTYNEQFF. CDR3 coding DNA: TGTGCCAGCAGTTCTTTCAATGAGTTGCGGGGGACCTACAATGAGCAGTTCTTC. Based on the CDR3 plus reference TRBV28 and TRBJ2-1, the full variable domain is DVKVTQSSRYLVKRTGEKVFLECVQDMDHENMFWYRQDPGLGLRLIYFSYDVKMKEKGDIPEGYSVSREKKERFSLILESASTNQTSMYLCASSSFNELRGTYNEQFFGPGTRLTVL.

CDR3 in amino acids: CASSYPSEEQYF. The CDR3 bases are TGTGCCAGCAGTTACCCCTCGGAGGAGCAGTACTTC. The chain employs TRBV28 and TRBJ2-7; D is unclear. Between the trimmed V and J ends, which lost 4 bases and 7 bases, there was a span of 11 bases. In germline, CDR1 is MDHEN, CDR2 SYDVKM. CDR3 length: 12 residues.

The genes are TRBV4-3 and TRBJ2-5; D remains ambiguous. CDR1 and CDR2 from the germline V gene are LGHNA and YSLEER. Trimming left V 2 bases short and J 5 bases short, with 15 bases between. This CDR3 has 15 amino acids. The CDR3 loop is CASSQWSLAGETQYF. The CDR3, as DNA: TGCGCCAGCAGCCAATGGTCCCTCGCCGGCGAGACCCAGTACTTC.

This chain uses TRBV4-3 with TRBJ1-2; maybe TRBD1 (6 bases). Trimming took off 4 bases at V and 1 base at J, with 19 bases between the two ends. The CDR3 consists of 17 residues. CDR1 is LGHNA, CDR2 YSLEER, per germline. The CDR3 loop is CASSPSGGRNFNYGYTF. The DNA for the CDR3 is TGCGCCAGCAGCCCATCGGGGGGGCGGAACTTTAACTATGGCTACACCTTC.

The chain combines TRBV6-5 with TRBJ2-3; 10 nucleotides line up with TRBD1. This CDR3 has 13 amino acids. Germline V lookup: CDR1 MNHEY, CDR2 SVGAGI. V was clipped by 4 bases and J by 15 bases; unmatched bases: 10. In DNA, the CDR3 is TGTGCCAGCAGTTCTGAAACCGGGACAGGGGAATATTTT. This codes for CASSSETGTGEYF.

As DNA, the CDR3 is TGTGCCATCAGTGATATACTGGATACGCAGTATTTT. Its translation: CAISDILDTQYF. The V call is TRBV10-3, the J call TRBJ2-3; unclear D gene. CDR1 is ENHRY, CDR2 SYGVKD, per germline. V lost 3 bases and J 6 bases, leaving 7 bases between the germline ends. The CDR3 spans 12 residues.

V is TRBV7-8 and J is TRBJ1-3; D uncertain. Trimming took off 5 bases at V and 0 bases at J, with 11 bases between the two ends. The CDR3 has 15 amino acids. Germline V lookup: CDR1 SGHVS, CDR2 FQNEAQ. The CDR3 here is CASSPHLNSGNTIYF. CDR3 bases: TGTGCCAGCAGCCCTCACCTCAACTCTGGAAACACCATATATTTT.

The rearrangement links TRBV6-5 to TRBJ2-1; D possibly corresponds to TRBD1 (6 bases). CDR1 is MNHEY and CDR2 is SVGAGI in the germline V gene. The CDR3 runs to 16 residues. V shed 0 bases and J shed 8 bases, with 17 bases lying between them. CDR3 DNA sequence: TGTGCCAGCAGTTACTCGACAGGCTCCCGAGGGTATGAGCAGTTCTTC. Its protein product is CASSYSTGSRGYEQFF.